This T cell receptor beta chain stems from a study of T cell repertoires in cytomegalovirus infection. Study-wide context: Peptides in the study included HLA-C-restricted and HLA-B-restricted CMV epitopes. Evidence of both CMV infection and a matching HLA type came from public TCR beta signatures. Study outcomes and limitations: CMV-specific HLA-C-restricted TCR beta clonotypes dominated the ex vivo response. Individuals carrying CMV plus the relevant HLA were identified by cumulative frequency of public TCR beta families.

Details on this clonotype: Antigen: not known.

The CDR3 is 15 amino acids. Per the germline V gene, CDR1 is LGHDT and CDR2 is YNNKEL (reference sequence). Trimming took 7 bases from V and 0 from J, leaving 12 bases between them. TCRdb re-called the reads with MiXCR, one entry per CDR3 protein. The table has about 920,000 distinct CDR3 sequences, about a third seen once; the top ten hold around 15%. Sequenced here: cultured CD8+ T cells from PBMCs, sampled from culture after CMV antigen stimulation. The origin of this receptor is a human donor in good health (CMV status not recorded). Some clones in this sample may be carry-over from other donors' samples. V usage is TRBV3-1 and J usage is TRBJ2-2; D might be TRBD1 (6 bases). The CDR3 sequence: CASKQGNTNTGELFF. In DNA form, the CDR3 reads TGTGCCAGCAAGCAGGGGAACACGAACACCGGGGAGCTGTTTTTT.